The rows below give T cell receptor beta chains drawn from one sample of a study of vaccination effects on CD4 cells after COVID-19. The antigens of these receptors remain unknown. Repertoires were generated with immunoSEQ multiplex PCR, while TCRdb's copy carries only in-frame clones and drops some. The profile shows 30,000 to 35,000 clones, around 74% of them singletons. Sequenced here: CD4+ T cells from PBMCs cultured without peptide, sampled after COVID-19 vaccination. The receptors here all came from a human donor who had a prior SARS-CoV-2 infection. Both conserved end residues are part of each CDR3. The D gene is left open where the match is weak. For some rows the clone size is stated as once, few or many, or as a class when expanded; others skip it.

J,D,size,V,DNA,CDR3
TRBJ2-5,-,-,TRBV9,TGTGCCAGCAGCGTAGGGCTGGGCCTCTTTTGGGAGACCCAGTACTTC,CASSVGLGLFWETQYF
TRBJ1-2,-,-,TRBV9,TGTGCCAGCAACGTACGCCCGTGGGCCCGGACAGAAAGCTATGGCTATACCTTC,CASNVRPWARTESYGYTF
TRBJ1-6,-,-,TRBV18,TGTGCCAGCTCGGGCGGCCACGGAGACTCACTCCTCCACTTT,CASSGGHGDSLLHF
TRBJ1-6,TRBD1,few,TRBV19,TGTGCCAGTAGTACCCGGGACAGGAGTGTGGCGCCCCTCCACTTT,CASSTRDRSVAPLHF
TRBJ2-3,TRBD2,-,TRBV5-4,TGTGCCAGCAGCTCTCGAGCGGGGGGCACAGATACGCAGTATTTT,CASSSRAGGTDTQYF
TRBJ2-7,TRBD2,-,TRBV4-3,TGCGCCAGCAGCCAAATAGCGGGAGACTCCTACGAGCAGTACTTC,CASSQIAGDSYEQYF
TRBJ1-2,TRBD1,-,TRBV30,TGTGCCTGGAGCGCCGGGACAGGGTTGGGCTACACCTTC,CAWSAGTGLGYTF
TRBJ1-2,TRBD1,-,TRBV3-1/TRBV3-2,TGTGCCAGCAGCCAAGATCTCCCCGGACAGGGGTACGGCTACACCTTC,CASSQDLPGQGYGYTF
TRBJ2-7,-,-,TRBV6-6,TGTGCCAGCAGTTCAAGCGGAGACTCCTACGAGCAGTACTTC,CASSSSGDSYEQYF
TRBJ2-4,TRBD2,-,TRBV19,TGTGCCAGTAGTATAGCGGGACTAGCGGGAGGTAATGCCAAAAACATTCAGTACTTC,CASSIAGLAGGNAKNIQYF
TRBJ2-7,TRBD1,medium-sized,TRBV7-9,TGTGCCAGCAGCTTCCCGGGACAGGGGGCGGGGCAGTACTTC,CASSFPGQGAGQYF
TRBJ2-3,-,-,TRBV7-2,TGTGCCAGCAGCTTTCAAAAGGGACCCCGATGGCCGCAGTATTTT,CASSFQKGPRWPQYF
TRBJ2-1,-,-,TRBV30,TGTGCCTGGAGTCAGTGGGGGTCGGGAAATGAGCAGTTCTTC,CAWSQWGSGNEQFF
TRBJ2-3,TRBD2,few,TRBV27,TGTGCCAGCGGTAGCGGGAGGAGGGCAGATACGCAGTATTTT,CASGSGRRADTQYF
TRBJ1-1,-,-,TRBV5-1,TGCGCCAGCAGCTCCAGTCAGAACACTGAAGCTTTCTTT,CASSSSQNTEAFF
TRBJ1-3,-,-,TRBV10-3,TGTGCCATCCAAATGAGCTCTGGAAACACCATATATTTT,CAIQMSSGNTIYF
TRBJ1-1,TRBD1,-,TRBV18,TGTGCCAGCTCACCAAGGACAGGGGGCGAGTCTGAAGCTTTCTTT,CASSPRTGGESEAFF
TRBJ1-1,TRBD1,few,TRBV6-5,TGTGCCAGCAGTTACCCTGGACAGGGGGCTTCTTTCTTT,CASSYPGQGASFF
TRBJ2-7,-,-,TRBV11-2,TGTGCCAGCAGCCCGGACAGATTCTACGAGCAGTACTTC,CASSPDRFYEQYF
TRBJ2-3,TRBD1,-,TRBV7-8,TGTGCCAGCAGCTTAAGGGGAGGGACAGGGAGCACAGATACGCAGTATTTT,CASSLRGGTGSTDTQYF
TRBJ2-1,TRBD1,few,TRBV6-5,TGTGCCAGCAGATTCTCCCGGACAGGCAATGAGCAGTTCTTC,CASRFSRTGNEQFF
TRBJ2-1,TRBD1,-,TRBV12-3/TRBV12-4,TGTGCCAGCGGACAGGGGGAAGGTGAGCAGTTCTTC,CASGQGEGEQFF
TRBJ1-6,-,-,TRBV4-1,TGCGCCAGCAGCCAAGTGGATGGCAGGGATTCACCCCTCCACTTT,CASSQVDGRDSPLHF
TRBJ2-7,-,few,TRBV27,TGTGCCAGCAGTCCCCAGCGGACCCGACGGGAGCAGTACTTC,CASSPQRTRREQYF
TRBJ2-5,TRBD2,-,TRBV5-1,TGCGCCAGCAGCCCGGGACTAGTAACTCAAGAGACCCAGTACTTC,CASSPGLVTQETQYF
TRBJ1-5,-,few,TRBV27,TGTGCCAGCAGTTTATTCTCCGGGAATAGCAATCAGCCCCAGCATTTT,CASSLFSGNSNQPQHF
TRBJ2-7,TRBD2,-,TRBV7-2,TGTGCCAGCAGCTTACGGCGGGAGTCCTACGAGCAGTACTTC,CASSLRRESYEQYF
TRBJ2-1,TRBD2,-,TRBV18,TGTGCCAGCAGACTAGCGGGGGGGTTTTACAATGAGCAGTTCTTC,CASRLAGGFYNEQFF
TRBJ2-1,TRBD2,-,TRBV7-8,TGTGCCAGCAGCTTAGTGGTAGCGGGGATTTCCCGCTCCTACAATGAGCAGTTCTTC,CASSLVVAGISRSYNEQFF
TRBJ2-2,TRBD2,-,TRBV30,TGTGCCTGGAGCGATCCGGGACTAGCGGCCCCGGGTACCGGGGAGCTGTTTTTT,CAWSDPGLAAPGTGELFF
TRBJ2-7,-,-,TRBV5-1,TGCGCCAGCAGCTTGCCGGCAGGGCGTGCCTACGAGCAGTACTTC,CASSLPAGRAYEQYF
TRBJ2-5,-,-,TRBV15,TGTGCCACCAGCAGACTCCCCAGGGCCACTACTCAAGAGACCCAGTACTTC,CATSRLPRATTQETQYF
TRBJ2-7,TRBD1,-,TRBV5-6,TGTGCCAGCAGTCGGACGACAGGGACCTACGAGCAGTACTTC,CASSRTTGTYEQYF
TRBJ1-6,TRBD1,-,TRBV6-5,TGTGCCAGCAGAGGACAGGGAGGTTCACCCCTCCACTTT,CASRGQGGSPLHF
TRBJ2-1,-,-,TRBV5-1,TGCGCCAGCAGCGAAACTACCGACAATGAGCAGTTCTTC,CASSETTDNEQFF
TRBJ2-6,TRBD1,-,TRBV2,TGTGCCAGCGGGGGGGACAGGGGGCTCTCTGGGGCCAACGTCCTGACTTTC,CASGGDRGLSGANVLTF
TRBJ2-1,-,-,TRBV5-1,TGCGCCAGCAGCTTGTCGGCGACTAGCAATGAGCAGTTCTTC,CASSLSATSNEQFF
TRBJ1-4,-,-,TRBV4-1,TGCGCCAGCAGCCAAGATAGCGTGGCGGTGGTGGCAACTAATGAAAAACTGTTTTTT,CASSQDSVAVVATNEKLFF
TRBJ1-5,-,-,TRBV5-4,TGTGCCAGCAGCCGTGGCCCTGGGGGGGGGCCAGGTCAGCCCCAGCATTTT,CASSRGPGGGPGQPQHF
TRBJ2-1,TRBD1,-,TRBV9,TGTGCCAGCACTAGGGGGACAGCCAATTTTCGGAATGAGCAGTTCTTC,CASTRGTANFRNEQFF
TRBJ1-2,-,few,TRBV19,TGTGCCAGTAGTATAGATCGGGGAGGCTACACCTTC,CASSIDRGGYTF
TRBJ2-6,-,-,TRBV5-6,TGTGCCAGCAGGCCCCACAGGGTCGCCGGGGCCAACGTCCTGACTTTC,CASRPHRVAGANVLTF
TRBJ1-2,-,-,TRBV5-4,TGTGCCAGCAGCTCCCCGGACAGACGAAAGGGCTACACCTTC,CASSSPDRRKGYTF
TRBJ2-5,TRBD2,few,TRBV15,TGTGCCACCAGCGGGGACTATACTCAAGAGACCCAGTACTTC,CATSGDYTQETQYF
TRBJ2-5,TRBD2,-,TRBV7-3,TGTGCCAGCAGCTTAAGTAGCGGGAGTATGGAGACCCAGTACTTC,CASSLSSGSMETQYF
TRBJ2-1,TRBD2,once,TRBV6-1,TGTGCCAGCAGTGATGTTGGGGTAGCGGGCAATGAGCAGTTCTTC,CASSDVGVAGNEQFF